These 8 T cell receptor beta chains came from one sample sequenced in a study of vaccination effects on CD4 cells after COVID-19. Profiled with immunoSEQ multiplex PCR; TCRdb holds only in-frame clones, not every one. The data contain about 14,000 clones, 75% to 80% of them singletons. These receptors lack a known antigen. Before sequencing, viral peptide pools were used by the ViraFEST assay to expand antigen-specific CD4+ T cells. Subsequent to less than eleven days of culture, CD4+ T cells were isolated. A PCR test confirmed that the person had SARS-CoV-2 infection between March and December 2020. Participants completed two doses of the BNT162b2 or mRNA-1273 vaccine. The sample was CD4+ T cells from PBMCs cultured with HCoV-NL63 spike peptides, taken after COVID-19 vaccination. The receptors derive from a human donor who had a prior SARS-CoV-2 infection.

The V call is TRBV30, the J call TRBJ1-2; D is ambiguous. The germline CDR1 and CDR2 sequences are GTSNPN and SVGIG (reference sequence). There are 12 residues in the CDR3. V was trimmed by 8 bases and J by 3 bases, leaving 13 bases between them. The CDR3 here is CAHEREYYGYTF. CDR3 nucleotides: TGTGCCCATGAGAGGGAATACTATGGCTACACCTTC.

This chain connects TRBV18 to TRBJ1-3; D is unclear. CDR1 KGHSH and CDR2 LQKENI come from the germline V gene. The ends were cut back, 6 bases at V and 4 bases at J, with 7 bases in the middle. The CDR3 has 12 amino acids. The DNA for the CDR3 is TGTGCCAGCTCGGACTCAGGAAACACCATATATTTT. It is translated as CASSDSGNTIYF. The complete variable domain, with remaining parts taken from reference TRBV18 and TRBJ1-3, reads NAGVMQNPRHLVRRRGQEARLRCSPMKGHSHVYWYRQLPEEGLKFMVYLQKENIIDESGMPKERFSAEFPKEGPSILRIQQVVRGDSAAYFCASSDSGNTIYFGEGSWLTVV.

The V and J genes are TRBV7-2 and TRBJ1-2; D gene ambiguous. The CDR3 loop spans 12 amino acids. Per germline, CDR1 SGHTA and CDR2 FQGNSA. The CDR3 loop is CAIPNWGNGYTF. The CDR3 DNA follows: TGTGCTATACCGAATTGGGGAAATGGCTACACCTTC.

The rearrangement links TRBV2 to TRBJ2-1; 9 bases match TRBD2. The V gene's germline CDR1 is SNHLY and CDR2 FYNNEI. Trimming removed 6 bases from V and 8 bases from J; junction bases left unmatched: 11. This CDR3 has 15 amino acids. In nucleotides, the CDR3 is TGTGCCAGCAGGTTACTTACTAGCGGGCCCCATGAGCAGTTCTTC. It encodes CASRLLTSGPHEQFF.

This chain links TRBV5-1 with TRBJ2-6; D may be TRBD2 (5 bases). Trimming cost V 0 bases and J 2 bases, with 6 bases left between them. The CDR3 has 15 amino acids. CDR1 is SGHRS and CDR2 is YFSETQ in the germline V gene. The CDR3 DNA reads TGCGCCAGCAGCTTGGTGGGAGCTGGGGCCAACGTCCTGACTTTC. Translation gives CASSLVGAGANVLTF.

The chain employs TRBV27 and TRBJ2-6; 7 nucleotides match TRBD2. V trimming: 5 bases; J trimming: 3 bases; junction bases outside the gene matches: 13. Germline V gives CDR1 MNHEY, CDR2 SMNVEV (reference sequence). This CDR3 is 18 amino acids long. The CDR3 DNA reads TGTGCCAGCAGTCTCTACGGGACTACCAACTTTGGGGCCAACGTCCTGACTTTC. It specifies CASSLYGTTNFGANVLTF.

The table lists this clone with a count of one. The chain combines TRBV3-1 (or the pseudogene TRBV3-2) with TRBJ2-3, with 15 positions matching TRBD2. Germline V gene data show CDR1 as LGHDT and CDR2 as YNNKEL (reference sequence). The CDR3 is made up of 17 amino acids. The trim removed 4 bases at V and 8 bases at J, leaving 10 bases unmatched. The CDR3 protein is CASSPRGLAGGDGTQYF. DNA of the CDR3: TGTGCCAGCAGCCCTCGGGGACTAGCGGGGGGTGATGGTACGCAGTATTTT.

This sequence joins TRBV2 and TRBJ2-3; D may match TRBD1 or TRBD2 (5 bases each). Deletions cut 4 bases from V and 2 bases from J, with 10 bases between. CDR3 length equals 14 residues. Germline CDR1 SNHLY, CDR2 FYNNEI. The CDR3 nucleotides read TGTGCCAGCAGTGGGGGGTTGACCACAGATACGCAGTATTTT. Its protein product is CASSGGLTTDTQYF.